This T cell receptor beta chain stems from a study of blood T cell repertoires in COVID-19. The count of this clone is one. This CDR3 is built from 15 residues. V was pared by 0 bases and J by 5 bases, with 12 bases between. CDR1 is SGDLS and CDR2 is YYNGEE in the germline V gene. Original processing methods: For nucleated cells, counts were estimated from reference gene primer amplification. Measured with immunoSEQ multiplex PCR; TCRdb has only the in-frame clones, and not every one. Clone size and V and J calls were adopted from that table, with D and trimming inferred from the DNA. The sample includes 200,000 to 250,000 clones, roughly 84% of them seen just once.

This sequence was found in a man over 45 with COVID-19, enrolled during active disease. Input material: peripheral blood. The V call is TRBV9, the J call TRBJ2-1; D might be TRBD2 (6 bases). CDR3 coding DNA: TGTGCCAGCAGCGTAGCCGGGCGGGGCCACAATGAGCAGTTCTTC. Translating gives CASSVAGRGHNEQFF.